This T cell receptor (beta chain) stems from a study of blood T cells in healthy people across ages. Study-level information: With template switching, about one barcoded beta molecule was captured per two T cells. Study-level points and caveats: As naive T cell percentage varied, TCR beta diversity correlated strongly with it. Possibly, changes in expanded clonotypes were confounded because donor CMV status was unknown.

With regard to this clonotype: What it binds is unknown.

CDR3 size: 13 residues. Losses at the gene ends were 3 bases for V and 13 bases for J; bases not matched to a gene: 8. Germline V CDR1 and CDR2: DFQATT, SNEGSKA (reference sequence). Alongside a J-beta primer mix, a sample-barcoded 5' primer served in a second PCR lasting roughly 6 to 11 cycles. Each CDR3 protein gets one entry after TCRdb re-called the 5' RACE reads with MiXCR. The table includes hundreds of thousands of distinct CDR3 sequences, 45% to 70% detected once. The rearrangement links TRBV20-1 to TRBJ2-4; 11 nucleotides align to TRBD2. Material for sequencing was blood. The TCR was taken from a man aged 35-49 years in good health. For the CDR3, the DNA is TGCAGTGCTAGTTGGCTAGCGGGGGGTGAGCAGTACTTC. Translating it yields CSASWLAGGEQYF.